This T cell receptor beta chain originates from a study of neurological immune-mediated disorders. Sample time point: longitudinal time-point 3. The unsorted libraries originated from 2 million PBMCs kept at -80 C. Trimming shortened V by 0 bases and J by 4 bases, and 14 bases separated the two germline ends. The length of the CDR3 is 16 residues. Germline V lookup: CDR1 SGHRS, CDR2 YFSETQ. TCRdb re-derived calls from the 5' RACE reads in MiXCR, one entry per CDR3 protein. The sample lists 85,000 to 110,000 distinct CDR3 sequences, approximately 10% occurring once. The chain recombines TRBV5-1 with TRBJ2-1, with D perhaps matching TRBD1 or TRBD2 (5 bases each). The sequence was collected from a female donor with HTLV-1-associated myelopathy (HAM/TSP). The sequenced material came from PBMCs. The chain's CDR3 is CASSLAPGTEYNEQFF. The CDR3 coding sequence is TGCGCCAGCAGCTTGGCTCCCGGGACGGAATACAATGAGCAGTTCTTC.